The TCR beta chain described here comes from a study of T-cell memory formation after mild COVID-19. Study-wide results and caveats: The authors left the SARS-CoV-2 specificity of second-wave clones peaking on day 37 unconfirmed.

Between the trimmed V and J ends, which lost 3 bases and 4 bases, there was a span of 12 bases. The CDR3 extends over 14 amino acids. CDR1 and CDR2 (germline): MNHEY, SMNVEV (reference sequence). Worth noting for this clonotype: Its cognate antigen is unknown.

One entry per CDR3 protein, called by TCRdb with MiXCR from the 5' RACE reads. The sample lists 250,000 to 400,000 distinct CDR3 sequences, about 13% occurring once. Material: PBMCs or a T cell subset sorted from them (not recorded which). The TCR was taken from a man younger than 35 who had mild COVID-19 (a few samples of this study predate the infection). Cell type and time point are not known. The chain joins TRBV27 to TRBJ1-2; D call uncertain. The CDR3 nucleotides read TGTGCCAGCAGTTTTAACGGAATGACCTATGGCTACACCTTC. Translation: CASSFNGMTYGYTF.